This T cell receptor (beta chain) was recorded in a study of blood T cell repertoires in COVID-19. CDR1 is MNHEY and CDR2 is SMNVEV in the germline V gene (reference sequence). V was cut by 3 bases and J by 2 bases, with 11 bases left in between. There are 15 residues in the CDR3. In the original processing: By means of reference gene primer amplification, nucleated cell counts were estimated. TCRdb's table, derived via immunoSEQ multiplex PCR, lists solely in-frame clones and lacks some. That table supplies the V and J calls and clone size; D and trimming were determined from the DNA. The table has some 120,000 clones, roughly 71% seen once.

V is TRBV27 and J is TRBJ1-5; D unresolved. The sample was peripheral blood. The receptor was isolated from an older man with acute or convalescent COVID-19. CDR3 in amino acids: CASSFPRQGNQPQHF. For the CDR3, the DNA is TGTGCCAGCAGTTTCCCTCGCCAGGGCAATCAGCCCCAGCATTTT.